This T cell receptor (beta chain) is from a study of blood T cell repertoires in COVID-19. Germline values: CDR1 MNHEY, CDR2 SVGAGI. The CDR3 is made up of 14 amino acids. V shed 3 bases and J shed 0 bases, with 8 bases lying between them. Comment on this clone: The same CDR3 arises from other DNA sequences in this sample as well.

The protocol was immunoSEQ multiplex PCR, while the TCRdb copy is restricted to in-frame clones and leaves out a portion. The sample has under 250,000 clones, roughly nine tenths seen once. Sequenced sample: peripheral blood. This sequence was found in a man aged 30 to 39 with acute or convalescent COVID-19. J is TRBJ1-1 and V is TRBV6-5; D gene uncertain. CDR3 amino acids: CASSYSRLNTEAFF. The DNA for the CDR3 is TGTGCCAGCAGTTATAGCCGGCTGAACACTGAAGCTTTCTTT.